Presented here are 18 T cell receptor beta chains from one specimen sequenced in a study of T cells in tuberculosis (dated by TCRdb to 2016 to 2019). Library preparation was by the immunoSEQ multiplex PCR assay. TCRdb carries this immuneACCESS record with in-frame sequences only. Its versions omit some clonotypes, under half of them owing to an unresolved V gene in the studies checked, with the rest unexplained. This sample is represented by roughly 35,000 clones; approximately 94% of them were singletons. 9% to 13% of the sample belongs to the ten largest clones. Material: PBMCs. All receptors derive from a donor between 10 and 29 years old with latent tuberculosis or without tuberculosis infection. Some clones in this sample may be carry-over from other donors' samples.

The count of this clone is one. The rearrangement joins TRBV29-1 to TRBJ2-6, with 9 bases lining up with TRBD1. CDR1 and CDR2 from the germline V gene are SQVTM and ANQGSEA. V gave up 4 bases and J gave up 1 base; unmatched junction bases: 2. This CDR3 has 15 amino acids. CDR3 residues: CSVAGQGSGANVLTF. The CDR3 DNA reads as TGCAGCGTTGCGGGACAGGGATCTGGGGCCAACGTCCTGACTTTC.

This sequence joins TRBV11-2 and TRBJ1-5, with D hard to call. Germline V CDR1 and CDR2: SGHAT, FQNNGV. Trimming removed 0 bases from V and 7 bases from J, with 7 bases in between. The CDR3 spans 13 residues. This CDR3 reads CASSLELRQPQHF. CDR3 bases: TGTGCCAGCAGCTTAGAGCTCCGGCAGCCCCAGCATTTT.

The J gene is TRBJ2-3, the V gene TRBV10-3, with D tentatively TRBD2 (6 bases). Germline CDR1 reads ENHRY; CDR2 reads SYGVKD. V shed 10 bases and J shed 4 bases, with 18 bases lying between them. CDR3 length equals 14 residues. CDR3 sequence (DNA): TGTGCCACCACCCCCGGGCGGGGCTCAGATACGCAGTATTTT. Protein sequence: CATTPGRGSDTQYF.

J is TRBJ2-7 and V is TRBV7-2; 9 bases agree with TRBD2. CDR1 SGHTA and CDR2 FQGNSA come from the germline V gene. The CDR3 runs 16 residues. V was pared by 2 bases and J by 4 bases, with 9 bases of the junction left unmatched. Written as DNA, the CDR3 is TGTGCCAGCAGCTTACTTCCTAGCGGGGATAAGTACGAGCAGTACTTC. This gives the protein CASSLLPSGDKYEQYF.

V is TRBV28 and J is TRBJ2-2, with D possibly matching TRBD2 (5 bases). The CDR3 length is 16 residues. Trimming pared 8 bases from V and 2 bases from J, leaving 18 bases between. From germline, CDR1 is MDHEN and CDR2 SYDVKM. The CDR3: CASGSGRGVNTGELFF. The CDR3 DNA sequence: TGTGCCAGCGGAAGCGGACGGGGAGTCAACACCGGGGAGCTGTTTTTT.

This clone was counted between two and nine times. V is TRBV7-2 and J is TRBJ2-2; D not resolved. V was trimmed by 2 bases and J by 0 bases, leaving 7 bases between them. This CDR3 comprises 15 residues. Germline-derived CDR1 and CDR2 are SGHTA and FQGNSA. This CDR3 reads CASSLSPANTGELFF. The CDR3 DNA reads TGTGCCAGCAGCTTATCCCCGGCGAACACCGGGGAGCTGTTTTTT.

This chain joins TRBV29-1 and TRBJ1-3, with D perhaps matching TRBD1 (5 bases). V was cut by 5 bases and J by 0 bases, with 11 bases left in between. Germline CDR1 and CDR2: SQVTM and ANQGSEA. The CDR3 contains 14 residues. The CDR3 loop reads CSVNTGYSGNTIYF. The CDR3 coding sequence is TGCAGCGTTAATACAGGATACTCTGGAAACACCATATATTTT. The whole variable domain, filled in from reference TRBV29-1 and TRBJ1-3, reads SAVISQKPSRDICQRGTSLTIQCQVDSQVTMMFWYRQQPGQSLTLIATANQGSEATYESGFVIDKFPISRPNLTFSTLTVSNMSPEDSSIYLCSVNTGYSGNTIYFGEGSWLTVV.

The chain joins TRBV19 to TRBJ1-1; D not resolved. The CDR3 is made up of 12 amino acids. With 7 bases removed from V and 0 bases from J, the gap between germline ends came to 6 bases. Germline V gene sequence: CDR1 LNHDA, CDR2 SQIVND (reference sequence). The CDR3: CASKHLNTEAFF. The CDR3 bases are TGTGCCAGTAAACATTTGAACACTGAAGCTTTCTTT.

This clone came up once. CDR3 sequence: CASSYDHRSSYNEQFF. CDR3 DNA sequence: TGTGCCAGCAGCTACGACCATAGGAGCTCCTACAATGAGCAGTTCTTC. The chain couples TRBV6-5 to TRBJ2-1; D is uncertain. The CDR3 is 16 amino acids. CDR1 and CDR2 from the germline V gene are MNHEY and SVGAGI. V was trimmed by 6 bases and J by 0 bases, leaving 15 bases between them.

This sequence joins TRBV25-1 and TRBJ1-2, with 8 bases aligning to TRBD1. The CDR3 contains 14 residues. Germline V gene sequence: CDR1 MGHDK, CDR2 SYGVNS. Germline trimming cut 1 base from V and 8 bases from J; bases unmatched to any gene: 6. The CDR3, as DNA: TGTGCCAGCAGTGAATTTCAGGGGGCGAAAGGCTACACCTTC. Protein product: CASSEFQGAKGYTF.

Details on this clone: The junction differs from germline at one of its ends, possibly a read error. The chain employs TRBV4-3 and TRBJ2-1; D remains unclear. Looked up from germline, CDR1 is LGHNA and CDR2 is YSLEER. The CDR3 is made up of 17 amino acids. The DNA of the CDR3 is TGCGCCAGCAGCGAAGAGGCCCCTGGCAGCTCCTACAATGAGCAGTTCTTC. Translated, it gives CASSEEAPGSSYNEQFF.

This chain links TRBV4-3 with TRBJ2-5, with D possibly being TRBD1 (6 bases). The germline V gene has CDR1 LGHNA and CDR2 YSLEER. V was pared by 0 bases and J by 4 bases, with 15 bases between. This CDR3 contains 16 residues. The CDR3 DNA reads as TGCGCCAGCAGCCAAGACGGGCAGGGGTCGGTAGAGACCCAGTACTTC. Protein: CASSQDGQGSVETQYF.

As to this clone: Other DNA sequences in this specimen translate into the identical CDR3. The V and J genes are TRBV5-4 and TRBJ2-3; the match to TRBD1 covers 8 bases. The germline V gene encodes CDR1 SGHNT and CDR2 YYREEE (reference sequence). This CDR3 contains 14 residues. V lost 8 bases and J lost 4; bases outside the gene matches: 9. The CDR3 bases are TGTGCCAGTAGCCGGCAGGGGGCTGCAGATACGCAGTATTTT. Protein: CASSRQGAADTQYF.

V is TRBV30 and J is TRBJ2-1; D is undetermined. The V end was cut by 4 bases, the J end by 8 bases, with 9 bases between. This CDR3 has 11 residues. The germline CDR1 and CDR2 sequences are GTSNPN and SVGIG (reference sequence). CDR3 protein: CAWNQYDEQFF. For the CDR3, the DNA is TGTGCCTGGAACCAGTACGATGAGCAGTTCTTC.

The chain combines TRBV18 with TRBJ2-2; no firm D call. V was shortened by 4 bases and J by 7 bases, with 7 bases between the two germline ends. Germline-derived CDR1 and CDR2 are KGHSH and LQKENI. The CDR3 contains 12 residues. CDR3: CASSRAGGELFF. CDR3 coding DNA: TGTGCCAGCTCACGCGCTGGCGGGGAGCTGTTTTTT.

V is TRBV19 and J is TRBJ2-5, with 11 bases that match TRBD2. The ends lost 5 bases at V and 6 bases at J; junction bases unmatched: 8. CDR3 length equals 15 residues. Germline-derived CDR1 and CDR2 are LNHDA and SQIVND (reference sequence). The CDR3 spells CASSLSGGAIQTQYF. The CDR3 region has the DNA TGTGCCAGTAGTCTTAGCGGGGGGGCAATACAGACCCAGTACTTC.

The V and J genes are TRBV7-9 and TRBJ2-7, with 10 bases that match TRBD1. CDR1 is SEHNR and CDR2 is FQNEAQ in the germline V gene (reference sequence). The CDR3 totals 14 residues. J lost 5 bases, V lost 5 bases, and 6 bases had no gene match. The CDR3: CASSPGQGIHEQYF. The CDR3, as DNA: TGTGCCAGCAGCCCGGGACAGGGGATCCACGAGCAGTACTTC. Variable domain in full (rest from reference TRBV7-9 and TRBJ2-7): DTGVSQNPRHKITKRGQNVTFRCDPISEHNRLYWYRQTLGQGPEFLTYFQNEAQLEKSRLLSDRFSAERPKGSFSTLEIQRTEQGDSAMYLCASSPGQGIHEQYFGPGTRLTVT.

The chain joins TRBV4-3 to TRBJ1-2; D possibly corresponds to TRBD1 (5 bases). The CDR3 consists of 15 residues. V dropped 5 bases and J dropped 4 bases, with 17 bases sitting between them. The germline gives CDR1 LGHNA, CDR2 YSLEER. The CDR3 loop reads CASSLRRGEGYGYTF. CDR3 in DNA: TGCGCCAGCAGCTTACGGCGGGGGGAAGGCTATGGCTACACCTTC.